This T cell receptor (beta chain) was sequenced for a study of shared clonotypes between healthy human individuals. Study results and limitations: There were few donors, and this limited the genetic and exposure-history diversity represented.

As regards this clone: Its specificity is unknown.

Assay: immunoSEQ multiplex PCR; the TCRdb copy retains only in-frame clones and omits some. The table lists roughly 2.2 million clones, just over 90% of them singletons. V was shortened by 6 bases and J by 0 bases, with 26 bases between the two germline ends. Germline V gene data show CDR1 as MDHEN and CDR2 as SYDVKM. The CDR3 totals 19 residues. Specimen: naive CD4+ T cells from PBMCs. Subset reported: CD45RA+ positively selected. V usage is TRBV28 and J usage is TRBJ1-1, with D tentatively TRBD1 (5 bases). The clonotype comes from a young man in good health. Some clones in this sample may be carry-over from other donors' samples. The DNA of the CDR3 is TGTGCCAGCAGGGGGTGGGGCAGAGGGCCCGAGGGTTTGAACACTGAAGCTTTCTTT. This translates into CASRGWGRGPEGLNTEAFF.